This entry features one TCR beta chain sequence. What it binds is unknown. Clones were read by immunoSEQ multiplex PCR, and TCRdb kept only the in-frame ones, dropping some. This sample yields tens of thousands of clones, of which around 87% are seen a single time; about 8% belongs to the top ten. The entry originates in a study of graft-versus-host responses after intestinal transplantation. Study context: Each of the recipients got a multivisceral, liver-intestinal, or isolated intestinal transplant. Anti-thymocyte globulin induction, then tacrolimus and steroids for around 3 years, went to all recipients.

V lost 3 bases, J lost 3 bases, and 15 bases lay in between. The length of the CDR3 is 16 residues. Per the germline V gene, CDR1 is LNHNV and CDR2 is YYDKDF (reference sequence). Whole-study results and caveats: Researchers found GvH clones in recipient marrow, and some showed up first in ileum or blood.

This chain uses TRBV15 with TRBJ1-5; tentatively, D is TRBD1 (6 bases). This sequence originates from a human donor who was the organ donor for an intestinal transplant. The sample here was unstimulated CD8+ T cells sorted from spleen or lymph node cells, taken before transplant. The CDR3 loop reads CATSRNRDKLNQPQHF. DNA of the CDR3: TGTGCCACCAGCAGGAACCGGGACAAGCTCAATCAGCCCCAGCATTTT.